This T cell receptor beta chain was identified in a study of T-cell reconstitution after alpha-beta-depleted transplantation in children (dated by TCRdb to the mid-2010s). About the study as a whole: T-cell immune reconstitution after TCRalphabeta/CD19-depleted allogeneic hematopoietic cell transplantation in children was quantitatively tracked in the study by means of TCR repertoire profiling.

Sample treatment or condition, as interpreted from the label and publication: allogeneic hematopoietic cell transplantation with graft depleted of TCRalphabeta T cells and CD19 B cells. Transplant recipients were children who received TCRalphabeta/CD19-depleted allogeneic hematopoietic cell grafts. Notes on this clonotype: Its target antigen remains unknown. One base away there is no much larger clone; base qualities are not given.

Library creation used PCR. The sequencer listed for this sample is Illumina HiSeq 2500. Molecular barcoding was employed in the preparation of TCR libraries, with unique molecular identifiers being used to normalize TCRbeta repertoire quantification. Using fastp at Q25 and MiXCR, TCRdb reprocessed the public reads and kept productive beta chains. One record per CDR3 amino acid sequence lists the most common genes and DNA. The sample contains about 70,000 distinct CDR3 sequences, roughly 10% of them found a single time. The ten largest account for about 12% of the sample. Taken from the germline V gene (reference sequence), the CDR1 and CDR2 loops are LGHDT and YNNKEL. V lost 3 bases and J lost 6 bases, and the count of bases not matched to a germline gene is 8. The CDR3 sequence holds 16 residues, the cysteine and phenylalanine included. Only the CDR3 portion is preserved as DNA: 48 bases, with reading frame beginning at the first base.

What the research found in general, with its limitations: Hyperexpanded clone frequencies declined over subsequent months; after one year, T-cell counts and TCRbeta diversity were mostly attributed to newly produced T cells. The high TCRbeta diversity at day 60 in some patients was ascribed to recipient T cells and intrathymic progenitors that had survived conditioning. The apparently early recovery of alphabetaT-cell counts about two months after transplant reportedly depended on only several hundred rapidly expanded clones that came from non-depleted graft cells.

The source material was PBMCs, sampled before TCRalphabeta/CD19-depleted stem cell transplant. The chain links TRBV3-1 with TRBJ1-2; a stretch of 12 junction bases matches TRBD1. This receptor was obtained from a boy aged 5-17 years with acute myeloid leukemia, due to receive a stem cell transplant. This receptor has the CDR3 CASSHPGQGATDGYTF. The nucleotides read TGTGCCAGCAGCCACCCGGGACAGGGGGCGACGGATGGCTACACCTTC.